The 13 T cell receptor beta chains reported below all come from one sample, sequenced in a study of siplizumab effects on memory and regulatory T cells. Profiled with immunoSEQ multiplex PCR; TCRdb holds only in-frame clones, not every one. The sample lists 94,000 or so clones, approximately 93% occurring once. Sequenced: CD8+ T cells sorted from blood. These receptors all stem from a human donor in good health.

The sample holds one count of this clone. The V and J genes are TRBV6-4 and TRBJ2-3, with D uncertain. The germline CDR1 and CDR2 sequences are MRHNA and SNTAGT. CDR3 size: 14 residues. V lost 2 bases and J 3 bases, leaving 9 bases between the germline ends. The CDR3 loop reads CASSDGGQTDTQYF. In DNA form, the CDR3 reads TGTGCCAGCAGTGACGGCGGCCAGACAGATACGCAGTATTTT.

The chain carries TRBV27 and TRBJ2-5; 10 bases match TRBD1. J lost 2 bases, V lost 5 bases, and 8 bases had no gene match. Per germline, CDR1 MNHEY and CDR2 SMNVEV (reference sequence). This CDR3 spans 16 amino acids. For the CDR3, the DNA is TGTGCCAGCAGTCCCGGCCGGGACAGGGGACAAGAGACCCAGTACTTC. Encoded protein: CASSPGRDRGQETQYF.

In its sample, this clone was seen once. The genes are TRBV2 and TRBJ2-7, with 7 nucleotides matching TRBD2. With V trimmed by 1 base and J by 3 bases, 6 bases remained unmatched. In germline, CDR1 is SNHLY, CDR2 FYNNEI. CDR3 length: 15 residues. The CDR3 nucleotides read TGTGCCAGCAGTGAAGGTAGCGGGCTTAGCTACGAGCAGTACTTC. Translation: CASSEGSGLSYEQYF.

The J gene is TRBJ2-5, the V gene TRBV28; 9 bases are a match to TRBD1. The J segment lost 6 bases and the V segment lost 6 bases, leaving 11 bases of the junction unmatched. The length of the CDR3 is 15 residues. Germline V gene sequence: CDR1 MDHEN, CDR2 SYDVKM. The CDR3 sequence is CASRIPGTGIKTQYF. DNA for the CDR3: TGTGCCAGCAGGATCCCCGGGACAGGGATAAAGACCCAGTACTTC. The full variable domain, its missing parts supplied by reference TRBV28 and TRBJ2-5, is DVKVTQSSRYLVKRTGEKVFLECVQDMDHENMFWYRQDPGLGLRLIYFSYDVKMKEKGDIPEGYSVSREKKERFSLILESASTNQTSMYLCASRIPGTGIKTQYFGPGTRLLVL.

V is TRBV5-8 and J is TRBJ2-3; possible D gene TRBD2, 5 bases. The germline V gene encodes CDR1 SGHTS and CDR2 YDEGEE. Trimming took 4 bases from V and 6 from J, leaving 18 bases between them. This CDR3 spans 15 amino acids. The CDR3 spells CASSEENLGIDTQYF. The DNA of the CDR3 is TGTGCCAGCAGCGAGGAGAATCTCGGGATCGATACGCAGTATTTT.

The chain links TRBV13 to TRBJ1-1; 8 bases line up with TRBD1. CDR1 and CDR2 (germline): PRHDT, FYEKMQ (reference sequence). V dropped 0 bases and J dropped 7; count of bases not matched to a gene: 7. The CDR3 has 15 amino acids. This CDR3 reads CASSLGGQGEIEAFF. The CDR3 nucleotides are TGTGCCAGCAGCTTAGGTGGACAGGGAGAGATTGAAGCTTTCTTT.

The V gene is TRBV18, the J gene TRBJ2-7; D gene ambiguous. V was pared by 6 bases and J by 2 bases, with 14 bases between. This CDR3 has 14 amino acids. Per the germline V gene, CDR1 is KGHSH and CDR2 is LQKENI. In DNA, the CDR3 is TGTGCCAGCTCCGAAAGTAATCGTCCCTACGAGCAGTACTTC. This gives the protein CASSESNRPYEQYF.

This CDR3 is CASSVGQQSNTEAFF. In nucleotides, the CDR3 is TGTGCCAGCAGCGTAGGGCAACAGTCGAACACTGAAGCTTTCTTT. The V gene is TRBV9, the J gene TRBJ1-1; D ambiguous. This CDR3 is built from 15 residues. The germline CDR1 and CDR2 sequences are SGDLS and YYNGEE. Trimming pared 0 bases from V and 1 base from J, leaving 10 bases between. The variable domain in full, completed from reference TRBV9 and TRBJ1-1, reads DSGVTQTPKHLITATGQRVTLRCSPRSGDLSVYWYQQSLDQGLQFLIQYYNGEERAKGNILERFSAQQFPDLHSELNLSSLELGDSALYFCASSVGQQSNTEAFFGQGTRLTVV.

This chain uses TRBV19 with TRBJ1-1, with no clear D. The CDR3 has 13 amino acids. The germline V gene has CDR1 LNHDA and CDR2 SQIVND (reference sequence). The germline V and J ends were trimmed by 1 base and 2 bases, with 5 bases remaining between them. CDR3 nucleotides: TGTGCCAGTAGTATAGGGGTTAACACTGAAGCTTTCTTT. Encoded protein: CASSIGVNTEAFF.

The CDR3 spells CASSLAQGIWEKLFF. The CDR3 bases are TGTGCCAGCAGCTTGGCCCAAGGGATATGGGAAAAACTGTTTTTT. The V and J genes are TRBV5-5 and TRBJ1-4; D not resolved. The CDR3 spans 15 residues. Between the trimmed V and J ends, which lost 0 bases and 8 bases, there was a span of 14 bases. Germline values: CDR1 SGHKS, CDR2 YYEKEE (reference sequence).

This chain links TRBV4-1 with TRBJ2-7, with D maybe TRBD2 (6 bases). V was shortened by 4 bases and J by 3 bases, with 16 bases between the two germline ends. The germline V gene encodes CDR1 MGHRA and CDR2 YSYEKL. The CDR3 extends over 15 amino acids. The CDR3, as DNA: TGCGCCAGCAGCCTCGGAGGGGCCAAGGACTACGAGCAGTACTTC. This codes for CASSLGGAKDYEQYF.

V gene TRBV27 combines with J gene TRBJ2-1, with 10 bases aligning to TRBD1. The J segment lost 2 bases and the V segment lost 5 bases, leaving 3 bases of the junction unmatched. Germline V CDR1 and CDR2: MNHEY, SMNVEV (reference sequence). The CDR3 has 15 amino acids. The CDR3 bases are TGTGCCAGCAGTACCGGACAGGGGGCCTACAATGAGCAGTTCTTC. This gives the protein CASSTGQGAYNEQFF.

J is TRBJ1-3 and V is TRBV19; TRBD1 might be the D (5 bases). Trimming pared 6 bases from V and 2 bases from J, leaving 14 bases between. The CDR3 is 15 amino acids. The germline V gene has CDR1 LNHDA and CDR2 SQIVND (reference sequence). CDR3 nucleotides: TGTGCCAGTAGCTCGGGGCAGACAGCTGGAAACACCATATATTTT. Its protein product is CASSSGQTAGNTIYF.